This T cell receptor (beta chain) was documented in a study of blood T cell repertoires in COVID-19. The overall study: Both acute and convalescent COVID-19 samples were obtained from the United States, Italy and Spain. PBMCs, B-cell-depleted T cells, or T cells were the source of the cDNA or gDNA that made up the material.

The age range of participants was about 18 to 100 years, with residence in about 25 US areas. Categorization into cohorts depended on clinical history that participants reported. V shed 5 bases and J 0 bases; nucleotides not matched to a gene: 4. Germline CDR1 SGHAT, CDR2 FQNNGV. The CDR3 loop spans 15 amino acids. Libraries were prepared by immunoSEQ multiplex PCR; TCRdb keeps only in-frame clonotypes and omits some of them. The sample has some 170,000 clones; more than 85% are singletons. The sample comprised PBMCs or T cells enriched from blood (not recorded which). The sequence derives from a human donor with acute COVID-19. The donor label of this sample is uncertain. The chain combines TRBV11-2 with TRBJ2-7; 10 bases match TRBD1. CDR3 sequence reads: CASSVGQGISYEQYF. CDR3 bases: TGTGCCAGCAGCGTGGGACAGGGGATCTCCTACGAGCAGTACTTC.